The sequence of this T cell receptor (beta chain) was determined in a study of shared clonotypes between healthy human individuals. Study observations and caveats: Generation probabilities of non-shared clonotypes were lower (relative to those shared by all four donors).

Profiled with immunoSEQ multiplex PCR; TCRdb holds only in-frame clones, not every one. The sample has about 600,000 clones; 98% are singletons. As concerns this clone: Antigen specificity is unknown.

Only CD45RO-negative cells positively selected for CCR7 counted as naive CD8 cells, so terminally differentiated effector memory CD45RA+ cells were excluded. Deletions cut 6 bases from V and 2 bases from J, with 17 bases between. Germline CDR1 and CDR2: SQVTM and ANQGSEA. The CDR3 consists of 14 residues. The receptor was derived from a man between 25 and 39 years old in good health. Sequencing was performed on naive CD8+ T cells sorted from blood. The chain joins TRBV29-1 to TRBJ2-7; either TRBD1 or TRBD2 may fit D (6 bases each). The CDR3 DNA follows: TGCAGCGTAAGGGGGGCTCTAACGACCTACGAGCAGTACTTC. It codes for CSVRGALTTYEQYF.